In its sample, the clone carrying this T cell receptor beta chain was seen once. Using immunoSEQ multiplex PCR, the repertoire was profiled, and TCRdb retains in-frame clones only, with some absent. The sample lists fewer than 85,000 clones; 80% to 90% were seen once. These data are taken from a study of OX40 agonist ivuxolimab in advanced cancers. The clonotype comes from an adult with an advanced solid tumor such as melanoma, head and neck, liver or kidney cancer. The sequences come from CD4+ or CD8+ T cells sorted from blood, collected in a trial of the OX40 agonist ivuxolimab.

The CDR3 DNA reads as TGTGCCAGTAGCGACAGGGAAGGTCAGCCCCAGCATTTT. It yields the protein CASSDREGQPQHF. The chain couples TRBV19 to TRBJ1-5; 7 positions agree with TRBD1. The V and J ends lost 6 bases and 6 bases, in that order; junction bases with no gene match: 5. This CDR3 is 13 amino acids long. CDR1 is LNHDA and CDR2 is SQIVND in the germline V gene (reference sequence).